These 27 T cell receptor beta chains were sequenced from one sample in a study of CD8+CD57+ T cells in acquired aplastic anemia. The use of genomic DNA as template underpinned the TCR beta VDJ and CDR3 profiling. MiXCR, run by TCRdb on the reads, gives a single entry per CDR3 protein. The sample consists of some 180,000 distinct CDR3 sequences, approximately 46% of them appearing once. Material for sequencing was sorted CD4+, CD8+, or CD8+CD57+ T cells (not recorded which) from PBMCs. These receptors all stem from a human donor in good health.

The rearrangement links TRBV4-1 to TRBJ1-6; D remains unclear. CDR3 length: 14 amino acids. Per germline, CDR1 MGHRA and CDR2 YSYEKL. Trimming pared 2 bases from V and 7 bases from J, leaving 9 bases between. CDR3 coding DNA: TGCGCCAGCAGCCAACGGCCTGCCAATTCACCCCTCCACTTT. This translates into CASSQRPANSPLHF.

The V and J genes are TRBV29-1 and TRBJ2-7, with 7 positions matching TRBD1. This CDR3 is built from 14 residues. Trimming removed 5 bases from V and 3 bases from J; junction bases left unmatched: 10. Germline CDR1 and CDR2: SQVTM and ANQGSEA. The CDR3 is CSVRKQGSFYEQYF. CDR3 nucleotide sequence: TGCAGCGTTCGAAAACAGGGGAGTTTCTACGAGCAGTACTTC.

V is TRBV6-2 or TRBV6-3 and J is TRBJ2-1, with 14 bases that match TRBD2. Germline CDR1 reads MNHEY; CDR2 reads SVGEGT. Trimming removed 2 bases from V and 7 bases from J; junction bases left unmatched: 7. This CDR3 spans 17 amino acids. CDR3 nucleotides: TGTGCCAGCAGTTACGCAGCCGGGACTAGCGGGAGAAATGAGCAGTTCTTC. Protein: CASSYAAGTSGRNEQFF.

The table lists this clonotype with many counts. CDR3 sequence (DNA): TGTGCCAGTAGGCCAGACTCTGGGGCCAACGTCCTGACTTTC. Translating gives CASRPDSGANVLTF. This chain links TRBV19 with TRBJ2-6; D unclear. Trimming shortened V by 6 bases and J by 0 bases, and 6 bases separated the two germline ends. CDR3 length equals 14 residues. Germline V gene sequence: CDR1 LNHDA, CDR2 SQIVND (reference sequence).

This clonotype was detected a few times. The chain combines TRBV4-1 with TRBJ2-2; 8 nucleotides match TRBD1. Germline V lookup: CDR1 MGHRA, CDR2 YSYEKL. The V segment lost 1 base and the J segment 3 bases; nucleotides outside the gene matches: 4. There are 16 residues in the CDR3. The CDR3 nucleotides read TGCGCCAGCAGCCAAGTCAGGGGGCGTTACACCGGGGAGCTGTTTTTT. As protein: CASSQVRGRYTGELFF.

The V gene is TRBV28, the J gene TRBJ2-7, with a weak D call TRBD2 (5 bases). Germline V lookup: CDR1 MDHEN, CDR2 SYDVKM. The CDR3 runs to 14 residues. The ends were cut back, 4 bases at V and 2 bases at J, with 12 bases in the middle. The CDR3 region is CASSSSSGPYEQYF. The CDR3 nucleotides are TGTGCCAGCAGTTCCTCGAGCGGACCCTACGAGCAGTACTTC. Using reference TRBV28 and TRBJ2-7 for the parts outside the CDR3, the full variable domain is DVKVTQSSRYLVKRTGEKVFLECVQDMDHENMFWYRQDPGLGLRLIYFSYDVKMKEKGDIPEGYSVSREKKERFSLILESASTNQTSMYLCASSSSSGPYEQYFGPGTRLTVT.

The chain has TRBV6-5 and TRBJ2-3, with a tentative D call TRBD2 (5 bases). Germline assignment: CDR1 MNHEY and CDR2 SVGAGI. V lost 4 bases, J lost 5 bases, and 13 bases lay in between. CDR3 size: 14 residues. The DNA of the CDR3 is TGTGCCAGCAGTTTTTTAGCGACACTAGATACGCAGTATTTT. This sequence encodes CASSFLATLDTQYF.

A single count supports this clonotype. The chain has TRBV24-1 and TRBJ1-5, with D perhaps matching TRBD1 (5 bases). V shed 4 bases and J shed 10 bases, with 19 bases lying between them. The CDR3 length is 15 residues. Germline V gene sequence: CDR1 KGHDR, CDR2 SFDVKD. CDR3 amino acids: CATSDRDGSHSPQHF. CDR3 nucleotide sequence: TGTGCCACCAGTGACAGGGATGGTAGCCATAGCCCCCAGCATTTT.

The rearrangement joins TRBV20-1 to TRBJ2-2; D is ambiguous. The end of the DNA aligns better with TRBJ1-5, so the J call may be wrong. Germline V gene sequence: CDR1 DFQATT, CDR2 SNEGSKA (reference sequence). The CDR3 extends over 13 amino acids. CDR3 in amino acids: CSATPTGDQPQHF. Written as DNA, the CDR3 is TGCAGTGCTACCCCGACGGGCGATCAGCCCCAGCATTTT.

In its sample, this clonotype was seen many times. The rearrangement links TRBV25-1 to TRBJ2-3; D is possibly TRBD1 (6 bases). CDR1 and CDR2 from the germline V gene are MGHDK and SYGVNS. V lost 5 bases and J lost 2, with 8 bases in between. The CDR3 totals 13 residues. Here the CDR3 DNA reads TGTGCCAGCAGTAGGGACAACACAGATACGCAGTATTTT. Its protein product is CASSRDNTDTQYF.

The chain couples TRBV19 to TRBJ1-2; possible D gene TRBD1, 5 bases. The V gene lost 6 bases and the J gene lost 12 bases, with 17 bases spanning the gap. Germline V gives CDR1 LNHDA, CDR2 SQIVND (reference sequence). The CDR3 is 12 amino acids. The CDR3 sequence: CASRPGGRRNTF. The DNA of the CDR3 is TGTGCCAGTAGACCCGGGGGACGGAGGAACACCTTC.

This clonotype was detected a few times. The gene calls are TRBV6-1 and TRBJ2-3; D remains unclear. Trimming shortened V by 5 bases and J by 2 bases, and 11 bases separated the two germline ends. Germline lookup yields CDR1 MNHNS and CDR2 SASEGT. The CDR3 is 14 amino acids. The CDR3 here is CASSRTAYTDTQYF. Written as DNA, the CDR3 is TGTGCCAGCAGTAGGACGGCTTACACAGATACGCAGTATTTT.

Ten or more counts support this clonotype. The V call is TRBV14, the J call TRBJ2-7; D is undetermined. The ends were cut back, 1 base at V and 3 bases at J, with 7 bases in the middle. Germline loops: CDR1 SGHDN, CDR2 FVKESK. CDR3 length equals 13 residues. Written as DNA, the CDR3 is TGTGCCAGCAGCCAAGTGTCAGGCTACGAGCAGTACTTC. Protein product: CASSQVSGYEQYF.

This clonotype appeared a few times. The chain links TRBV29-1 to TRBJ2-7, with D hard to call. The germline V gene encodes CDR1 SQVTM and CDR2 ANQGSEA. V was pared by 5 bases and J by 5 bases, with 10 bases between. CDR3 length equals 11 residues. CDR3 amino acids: CSVNTVDEQYF. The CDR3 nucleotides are TGCAGCGTTAATACGGTGGACGAGCAGTACTTC.

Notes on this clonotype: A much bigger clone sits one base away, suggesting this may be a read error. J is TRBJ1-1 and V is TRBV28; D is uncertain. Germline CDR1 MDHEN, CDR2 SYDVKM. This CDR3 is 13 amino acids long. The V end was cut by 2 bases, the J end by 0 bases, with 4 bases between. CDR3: CASSLLMNTEAFF. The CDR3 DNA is TGTGCCAGCAGTTTACTGATGAACACTGAAGCTTTCTTT.

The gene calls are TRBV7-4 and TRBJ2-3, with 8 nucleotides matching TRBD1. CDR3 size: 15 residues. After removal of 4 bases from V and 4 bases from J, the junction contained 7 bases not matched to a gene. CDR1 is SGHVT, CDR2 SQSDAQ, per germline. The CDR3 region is CASSYDRGRADTQYF. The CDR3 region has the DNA TGTGCCAGCAGCTACGACAGGGGTCGGGCAGATACGCAGTATTTT. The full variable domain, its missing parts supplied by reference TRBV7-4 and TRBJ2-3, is GAGVSQSPRYKVAKRGRDVALRCDSISGHVTLYWYRQTLGQGSEVLTYSQSDAQRDKSGRPSGRFSAERPERSVSTLKIQRTEQGDSAVYLCASSYDRGRADTQYFGPGTRLTVL.

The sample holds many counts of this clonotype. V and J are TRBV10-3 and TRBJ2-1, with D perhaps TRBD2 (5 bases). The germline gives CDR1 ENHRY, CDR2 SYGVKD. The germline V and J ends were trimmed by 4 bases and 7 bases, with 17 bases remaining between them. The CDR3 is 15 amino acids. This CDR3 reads CAISGDLGGGNEQFF. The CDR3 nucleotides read TGTGCCATCAGTGGGGATCTAGGAGGTGGGAATGAGCAGTTCTTC.

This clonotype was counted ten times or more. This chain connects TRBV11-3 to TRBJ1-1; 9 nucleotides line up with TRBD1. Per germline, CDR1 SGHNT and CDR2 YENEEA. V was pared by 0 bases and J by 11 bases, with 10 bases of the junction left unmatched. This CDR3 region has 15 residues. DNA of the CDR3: TGTGCCAGCAGCTTAGATTCGGGACAGGGATTGGGTGCTTTCTTT. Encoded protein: CASSLDSGQGLGAFF.

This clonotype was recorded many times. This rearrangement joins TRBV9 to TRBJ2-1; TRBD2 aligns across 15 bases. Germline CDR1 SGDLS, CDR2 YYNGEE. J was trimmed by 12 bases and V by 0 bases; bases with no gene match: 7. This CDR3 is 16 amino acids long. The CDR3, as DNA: TGTGCCAGCAGCGTAGGGAGGACTAGCGGGAGGGAGGGGCAGTTCTTC. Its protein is CASSVGRTSGREGQFF.

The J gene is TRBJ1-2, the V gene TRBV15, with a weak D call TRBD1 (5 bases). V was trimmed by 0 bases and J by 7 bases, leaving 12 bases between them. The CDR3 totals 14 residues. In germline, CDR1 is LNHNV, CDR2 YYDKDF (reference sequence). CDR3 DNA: TGTGCCACCAGCAGAGACAGGGAGCAGTCTGGCTACACCTTC. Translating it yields CATSRDREQSGYTF.

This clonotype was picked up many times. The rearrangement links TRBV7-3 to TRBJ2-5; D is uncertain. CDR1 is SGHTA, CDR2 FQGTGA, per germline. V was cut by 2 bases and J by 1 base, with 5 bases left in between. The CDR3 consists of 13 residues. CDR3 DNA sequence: TGTGCCAGCAGCTTAGCCCCCCAAGAGACCCAGTACTTC. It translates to CASSLAPQETQYF.

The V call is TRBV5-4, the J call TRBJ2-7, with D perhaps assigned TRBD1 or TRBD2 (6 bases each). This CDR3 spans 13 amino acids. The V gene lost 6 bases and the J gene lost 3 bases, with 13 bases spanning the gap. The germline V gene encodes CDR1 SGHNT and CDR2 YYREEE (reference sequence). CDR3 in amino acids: CASTDRRGYEQYF. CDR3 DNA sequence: TGTGCCAGCACCGACAGGAGGGGCTACGAGCAGTACTTC.

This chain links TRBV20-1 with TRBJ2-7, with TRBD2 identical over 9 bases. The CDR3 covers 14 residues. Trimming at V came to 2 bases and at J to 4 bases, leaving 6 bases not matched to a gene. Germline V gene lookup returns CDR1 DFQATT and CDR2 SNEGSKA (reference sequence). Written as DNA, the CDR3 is TGCAGTGCTAGACAAACTAGCGGGCCTTACGAGCAGTACTTC. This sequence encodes CSARQTSGPYEQYF.

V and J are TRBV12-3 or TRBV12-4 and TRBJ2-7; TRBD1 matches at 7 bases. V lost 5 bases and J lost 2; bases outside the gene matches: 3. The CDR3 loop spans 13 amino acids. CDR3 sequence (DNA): TGTGCCAGCAGTCGGGACAGTGCCTACGAGCAGTACTTC. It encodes CASSRDSAYEQYF.

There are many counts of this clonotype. CDR3 bases: TGTGCCACCAGTGCAAGTTTGGGACTAGGCTACAATGAGCAGTTCTTC. Encoded protein: CATSASLGLGYNEQFF. This chain uses TRBV24-1 with TRBJ2-1; 8 nucleotides line up with TRBD2. Germline V gene lookup returns CDR1 KGHDR and CDR2 SFDVKD. V trimming: 5 bases; J trimming: 3 bases; junction bases outside the gene matches: 8. This CDR3 spans 16 amino acids.

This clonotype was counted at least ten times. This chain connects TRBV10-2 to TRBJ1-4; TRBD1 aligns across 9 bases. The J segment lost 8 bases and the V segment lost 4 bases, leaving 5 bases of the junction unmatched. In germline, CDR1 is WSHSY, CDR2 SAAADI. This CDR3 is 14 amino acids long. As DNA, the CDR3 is TGCGCCAGCAGTGCACAGGGGGCGGAGGAAAAACTGTTTTTT. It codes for CASSAQGAEEKLFF.

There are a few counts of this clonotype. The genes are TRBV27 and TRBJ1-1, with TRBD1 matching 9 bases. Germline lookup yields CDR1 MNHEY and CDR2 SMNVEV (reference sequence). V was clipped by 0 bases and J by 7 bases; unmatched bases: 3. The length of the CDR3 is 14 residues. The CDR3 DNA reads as TGTGCCAGCAGTTTATCGGGACAGGGTTTTGAAGCTTTCTTT. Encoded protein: CASSLSGQGFEAFF.